The TCR beta chain described here comes from a study of blood T cell repertoires in COVID-19. Whole-study context: From the United States, Italy and Spain came samples of acute and convalescent COVID-19.

Per the original data handling: Counts of nucleated cells, estimated from reference gene primer amplification, were obtained. The data were produced by immunoSEQ multiplex PCR, yet TCRdb's version contains in-frame clones alone and is incomplete. The V and J calls and the clone size are those of that table, but D and trimming were determined from the DNA. The table has about 50,000 clones, around 92% seen once. This receptor was taken from a human donor in a cohort sampled during active COVID-19. Sequenced sample: peripheral blood.

DNA for the CDR3: TGTGCCAGCAGCCAACTAGCGGGGGGGAGAAATGAGCAGTTCTTC. It encodes CASSQLAGGRNEQFF. V usage is TRBV3-1 (or the pseudogene TRBV3-2) and J usage is TRBJ2-1; 12 positions match TRBD2. The length of the CDR3 is 15 residues. Germline CDR1 reads LGHDT; CDR2 reads YNNKEL (reference sequence). V was pared by 2 bases and J by 7 bases, with 3 bases of the junction left unmatched.